This T cell receptor (beta chain) emerged from a study of OX40 agonist ivuxolimab in advanced cancers. Study-wide context: With a range of roughly 23 to 85, age averaged about 58 years, and around 80% were male.

CDR1 KGHSH and CDR2 LQKENI come from the germline V gene. The CDR3 extends over 15 amino acids. J was trimmed by 2 bases and V by 0 bases; bases with no gene match: 1. Using immunoSEQ multiplex PCR, the repertoire was profiled, and TCRdb retains in-frame clones only, with some absent. Here the sample spans approximately 76,000 clones, over 75% being singletons. Sequences were derived from CD4+ or CD8+ T cells sorted from blood, sampled in a trial of the OX40 agonist ivuxolimab. This chain links TRBV18 with TRBJ2-3, with TRBD2 identical over 8 bases. This TCR derives from an adult with an advanced solid tumor such as melanoma, head and neck, liver or kidney cancer. CDR3: CASSPPAGVTDTQYF. The CDR3 region has the DNA TGTGCCAGCTCACCACCAGCGGGGGTCACAGATACGCAGTATTTT.